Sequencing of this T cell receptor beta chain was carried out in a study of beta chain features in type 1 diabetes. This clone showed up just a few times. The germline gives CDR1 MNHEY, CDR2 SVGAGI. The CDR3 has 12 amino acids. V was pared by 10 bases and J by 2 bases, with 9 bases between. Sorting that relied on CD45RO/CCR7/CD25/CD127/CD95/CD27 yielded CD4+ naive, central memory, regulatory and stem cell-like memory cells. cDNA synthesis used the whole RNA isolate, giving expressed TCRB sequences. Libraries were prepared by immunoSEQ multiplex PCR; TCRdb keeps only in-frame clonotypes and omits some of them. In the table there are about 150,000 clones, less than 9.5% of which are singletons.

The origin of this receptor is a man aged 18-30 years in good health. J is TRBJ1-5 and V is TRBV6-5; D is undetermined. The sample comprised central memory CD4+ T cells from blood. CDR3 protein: CAIRVGNQPQHF. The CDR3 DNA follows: TGTGCCATCCGGGTTGGCAATCAGCCCCAGCATTTT.